Listed here is a single TCR beta chain. Its specificity is not known. This CDR3 is 12 amino acids long. Trimming left V 6 bases short and J 5 bases short, with 13 bases between. Germline lookup yields CDR1 SQVTM and CDR2 ANQGSEA. The sample comes from a study of shared clonotypes between healthy human individuals. As for the study in general: Per donor, three plates held CD4 naive cells, three held CD4 memory, two held CD8 naive and one held CD8 memory.

Assay used: immunoSEQ multiplex PCR; TCRdb lists only in-frame clones, some missing. The data contain over a million clones, approximately 97% of them singletons. Study results and caveats: It was the few donors that limited the genetic and exposure-history diversity represented. In contrast to clonotypes shared by all four donors, non-shared clonotypes had lower generation probabilities.

The V gene is TRBV29-1, the J gene TRBJ2-5; D tentatively fits TRBD1 or TRBD2 (6 bases each). This clonotype was sampled from a young man in good health. Sequencing was done on a sample of naive CD4+ T cells sorted from blood. Specified subset: CD45RA+ positively selected. The CDR3 DNA sequence: TGCAGCGTCGAGGGGGGTTGGGAGACCCAGTACTTC. Translation: CSVEGGWETQYF.